This passage covers 15 T cell receptor beta chains from one sample sequenced in a study of cytomegalovirus exposure and HLA in healthy donors. In the PCR, 60 Vbeta and 13 Jbeta primers were used. The repertoire was sequenced with immunoSEQ multiplex PCR; TCRdb's copy has only in-frame clones and lacks some. The table shows 170,000 or so clones, with roughly 84% occurring only once. What was sequenced was PBMCs. The receptors stem from a boy younger than 10 in good health and CMV-seronegative.

This clone was counted a few times. The genes are TRBV6-1 and TRBJ1-3; 8 bases match TRBD1. This CDR3 is built from 15 residues. J lost 0 bases, V lost 6 bases, and 4 bases had no gene match. Germline CDR1 MNHNS, CDR2 SASEGT. CDR3 region: CASRATGDSGNTIYF. The CDR3 DNA reads TGTGCCAGCAGGGCGACAGGGGACTCTGGAAACACCATATATTTT.

In DNA, the CDR3 is TGTGCCAGCAGCTTAGTTGGCAGGGCCTACGAGCAGTACTTC. Translated: CASSLVGRAYEQYF. The gene calls are TRBV11-2 and TRBJ2-7; tentatively, D is TRBD1 (5 bases). The CDR3 loop spans 14 amino acids. V shed 1 base and J shed 2 bases, with 9 bases lying between them. Germline V gives CDR1 SGHAT, CDR2 FQNNGV.

The V gene is TRBV19, the J gene TRBJ1-2; 9 bases are shared with TRBD1. The CDR3 length is 15 residues. The junction had 10 bases not matched to a gene; V was cut back by 5 bases and J by 6 bases. Germline-derived CDR1 and CDR2 are LNHDA and SQIVND (reference sequence). The CDR3 spells CASSDTGTGPHGYTF. CDR3 in DNA: TGTGCCAGTAGTGACACCGGGACAGGGCCCCATGGCTACACCTTC. Variable domain in full (rest from reference TRBV19 and TRBJ1-2): DGGITQSPKYLFRKEGQNVTLSCEQNLNHDAMYWYRQDPGQGLRLIYYSQIVNDFQKGDIAEGYSVSREKKESFPLTVTSAQKNPTAFYLCASSDTGTGPHGYTFGSGTRLTVV.

This sequence joins TRBV27 and TRBJ2-1; 8 bases map to TRBD2. The CDR3 spans 14 residues. Germline assignment: CDR1 MNHEY and CDR2 SMNVEV (reference sequence). V was pared by 4 bases and J by 2 bases, with 1 base of the junction left unmatched. CDR3 sequence: CASSSGGPYNEQFF. CDR3 nucleotide sequence: TGTGCCAGCAGTTCGGGGGGGCCCTACAATGAGCAGTTCTTC.

The chain recombines TRBV10-3 with TRBJ2-5, with 9 bases matching TRBD2. The J call may be mistaken, given a closer DNA end match to TRBJ2-7. Germline assignment: CDR1 ENHRY and CDR2 SYGVKD. The CDR3 extends over 18 amino acids. CDR3 coding DNA: TGTGCCATCAGTGAGTCGGTCATCGGACTAGCGAGACCCTACGAGCAGTACTTC. It translates to CAISESVIGLARPYEQYF.

V usage is TRBV5-1 and J usage is TRBJ1-2; D unclear. The CDR3 is made up of 14 amino acids. CDR1 is SGHRS and CDR2 is YFSETQ in the germline V gene. V lost 0 bases and J 3 bases, leaving 9 bases between the germline ends. This CDR3 reads CASSLGLLDYGYTF. The CDR3 DNA follows: TGCGCCAGCAGCTTGGGGTTGCTAGACTATGGCTACACCTTC.

This chain connects TRBV29-1 to TRBJ2-7; 10 bases fit TRBD2. V gave up 6 bases and J gave up 7 bases; unmatched junction bases: 9. CDR3 length: 13 amino acids. Germline V gene lookup returns CDR1 SQVTM and CDR2 ANQGSEA. The CDR3 nucleotides are TGCAGCGTAACTACTAGCGGGAAGGGGGAGCAGTACTTC. This codes for CSVTTSGKGEQYF.

This chain links TRBV6-5 with TRBJ2-7, with 8 nucleotides matching TRBD1. The CDR3 is 15 amino acids. CDR1 is MNHEY and CDR2 is SVGAGI in the germline V gene. The junction had 9 bases not matched to a gene; V was cut back by 2 bases and J by 6 bases. Written as DNA, the CDR3 is TGTGCCAGCAGTTACAACGGACAGGGTCTGGGCGAGCAGTACTTC. Its protein is CASSYNGQGLGEQYF.

The chain employs TRBV5-1 and TRBJ1-5, with TRBD1 identical over 7 bases. The junction had 5 bases not matched to a gene; V was cut back by 2 bases and J by 0 bases. Germline CDR1 SGHRS, CDR2 YFSETQ. This CDR3 is built from 16 residues. CDR3 residues: CASSLGDSYSNQPQHF. The DNA of the CDR3 is TGCGCCAGCAGCTTAGGGGACAGCTATAGCAATCAGCCCCAGCATTTT.

Worth noting for this clone: At one boundary the junction diverges from the germline segment, which might be a read error. The rearrangement uses TRBV9 and TRBJ1-2, with D possibly matching TRBD1 (5 bases). The CDR3 sequence is 11 residues long. Germline V CDR1 and CDR2: SGDLS, YYNGEE. The CDR3 protein is CASGGAIGTAF. The CDR3 DNA is TGTGCCAGCGGAGGGGCCATCGGGACCGCATTC.

The genes are TRBV30 and TRBJ2-7; 8 bases map to TRBD2. The V segment lost 3 bases and the J segment 1 base; nucleotides outside the gene matches: 8. Germline assignment: CDR1 GTSNPN and CDR2 SVGIG (reference sequence). The CDR3 contains 15 residues. The CDR3 spells CAWRVPGTSSYEQYF. The CDR3 DNA reads TGTGCCTGGAGGGTTCCCGGGACTAGTTCCTACGAGCAGTACTTC.

The chain carries TRBV29-1 and TRBJ2-1; the match to TRBD2 covers 7 bases. Looked up from germline, CDR1 is SQVTM and CDR2 is ANQGSEA. CDR3 length: 14 amino acids. V dropped 7 bases and J dropped 6; count of bases not matched to a gene: 12. In DNA, the CDR3 is TGCAGCGCCAGAGCCGCGGGAGATGTCAATGAGCAGTTCTTC. This translates into CSARAAGDVNEQFF.

The chain carries TRBV5-1 and TRBJ1-1; TRBD1 aligns across 7 bases. The junction had 8 bases not matched to a gene; V was cut back by 1 base and J by 2 bases. Germline lookup yields CDR1 SGHRS and CDR2 YFSETQ. This CDR3 is built from 16 residues. CDR3 region: CASSLNPGQQNTEAFF. CDR3 in DNA: TGCGCCAGCAGCTTGAACCCGGGACAGCAAAACACTGAAGCTTTCTTT.

The gene calls are TRBV4-1 and TRBJ2-3; 8 bases match TRBD2. V shed 1 base, J shed 2 bases, and the junction held 11 bases outside the gene matches. The CDR3 is 18 amino acids. Germline CDR1 MGHRA, CDR2 YSYEKL. CDR3 loop: CASSQAAGASFFTDTQYF. Here the CDR3 DNA reads TGCGCCAGCAGCCAAGCAGCGGGAGCCTCCTTCTTCACAGATACGCAGTATTTT.

Concerning this clone itself: One junction end does not reproduce the germline sequence, and a read error may be involved. The chain has TRBV7-9 and TRBJ2-1; a weak D match, TRBD1 (6 bases). Per the germline V gene, CDR1 is SEHNR and CDR2 is FQNEAQ (reference sequence). This CDR3 spans 13 amino acids. The CDR3 is CASSLVTRGTVVF. In DNA, the CDR3 is TGTGCCAGCAGCTTAGTCACCAGGGGTACGGTGGTCTTC.